These 8 T cell receptor beta chains were sequenced from one sample in a study of blood T cell repertoires in COVID-19. TCRdb's copy holds only in-frame clones and misses some; the assay was immunoSEQ multiplex PCR. The sample carries around 60,000 clones, approximately 91% recorded once. Sequenced input: peripheral blood. The receptors originated from a man aged 70 or older with acute or convalescent COVID-19.

CDR3 DNA: TGTGCCAGCAGGCCACAGGGGGCGTCCCACGAGCAGTACTTC. It translates to CASRPQGASHEQYF. This chain connects TRBV28 to TRBJ2-7, with 9 bases aligning to TRBD1. Germline assignment: CDR1 MDHEN and CDR2 SYDVKM. The CDR3 totals 14 residues. Trimming removed 6 bases from V and 5 bases from J; junction bases left unmatched: 8. The full variable domain, with the rest looked up from reference TRBV28 and TRBJ2-7, is DVKVTQSSRYLVKRTGEKVFLECVQDMDHENMFWYRQDPGLGLRLIYFSYDVKMKEKGDIPEGYSVSREKKERFSLILESASTNQTSMYLCASRPQGASHEQYFGPGTRLTVT.

The chain couples TRBV5-1 to TRBJ1-2; weak D call: TRBD1 (6 bases). The CDR3 spans 12 residues. V lost 2 bases to trimming and J lost 4 bases, with 6 bases between them. CDR1 and CDR2 from the germline V gene are SGHRS and YFSETQ. The CDR3 sequence: CASSLQGYGYTF. CDR3 DNA: TGCGCCAGCAGCTTACAGGGCTATGGCTACACCTTC.

The chain recombines TRBV9 with TRBJ2-2; D may be TRBD1 (5 bases). This CDR3 comprises 14 residues. Germline-derived CDR1 and CDR2 are SGDLS and YYNGEE. The V gene lost 2 bases and the J gene lost 4 bases, with 9 bases spanning the gap. The DNA for the CDR3 is TGTGCCAGCAGCGTTGACAGCTCCACCGGGGAGCTGTTTTTT. Residues: CASSVDSSTGELFF.

This clone was counted between two and nine times. This sequence joins TRBV5-1 and TRBJ2-7, with TRBD2 matching 9 bases. With 3 bases clipped from V and 4 bases from J, the junction kept 5 bases outside the gene matches. CDR3 length: 14 residues. CDR1 is SGHRS and CDR2 is YFSETQ in the germline V gene. In nucleotides, the CDR3 is TGCGCCAGCAGCTCTATTAGCGGGGGTTACGAGCAGTACTTC. It encodes CASSSISGGYEQYF. Complete variable domain (other parts from reference TRBV5-1 and TRBJ2-7): KAGVTQTPRYLIKTRGQQVTLSCSPISGHRSVSWYQQTPGQGLQFLFEYFSETQRNKGNFPGRFSGRQFSNSRSEMNVSTLELGDSALYLCASSSISGGYEQYFGPGTRLTVT.

The chain couples TRBV19 to TRBJ1-6; D may be TRBD1 (6 bases). Germline V lookup: CDR1 LNHDA, CDR2 SQIVND (reference sequence). The V end was cut by 3 bases, the J end by 4 bases, with 13 bases between. This CDR3 region has 16 residues. The DNA for the CDR3 is TGTGCCAGTAGTATTACATGGGGGCAGTATAATTCACCCCTCCACTTT. Its protein is CASSITWGQYNSPLHF.

The chain links TRBV6-6 to TRBJ2-3, with D possibly TRBD2 on 6 matching bases. Germline values: CDR1 MNHNY, CDR2 SVGAGI (reference sequence). With 4 bases removed from V and 2 bases from J, the gap between germline ends came to 16 bases. The CDR3 consists of 16 residues. CDR3 DNA: TGTGCCAGCAGTTCGGGACTTGGGGGGATCACAGATACGCAGTATTTT. Translation: CASSSGLGGITDTQYF.

The J gene is TRBJ1-4, the V gene TRBV10-3; D is perhaps TRBD1 (6 bases). CDR3 length equals 12 residues. V was shortened by 6 bases and J by 14 bases, with 16 bases between the two germline ends. Per germline, CDR1 ENHRY and CDR2 SYGVKD. This CDR3 is CAIRSFRGILFF. The CDR3 nucleotides are TGTGCCATCAGGTCCTTCAGGGGAATCCTGTTTTTT.

The chain couples TRBV18 to TRBJ2-3, with TRBD1 identical over 9 bases. Looked up from germline, CDR1 is KGHSH and CDR2 is LQKENI. With V trimmed by 5 bases and J by 11 bases, 8 bases remained unmatched. CDR3 size: 13 residues. CDR3 residues: CASSSDRGYGQYF. Written as DNA, the CDR3 is TGTGCCAGCTCATCCGACAGGGGGTACGGGCAGTATTTT.